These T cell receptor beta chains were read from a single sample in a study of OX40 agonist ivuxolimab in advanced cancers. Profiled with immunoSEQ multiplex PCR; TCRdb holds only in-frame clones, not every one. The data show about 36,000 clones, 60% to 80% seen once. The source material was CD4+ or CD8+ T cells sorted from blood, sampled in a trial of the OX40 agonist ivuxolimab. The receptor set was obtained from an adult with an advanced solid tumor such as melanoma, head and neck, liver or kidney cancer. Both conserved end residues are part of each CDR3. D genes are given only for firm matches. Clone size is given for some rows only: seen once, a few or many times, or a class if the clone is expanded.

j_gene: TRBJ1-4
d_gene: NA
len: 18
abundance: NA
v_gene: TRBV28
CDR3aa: CASSRNYRDRATNEKLFF
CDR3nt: TGTGCCAGCAGTAGGAATTACAGGGACCGTGCAACTAATGAAAAACTGTTTTTT

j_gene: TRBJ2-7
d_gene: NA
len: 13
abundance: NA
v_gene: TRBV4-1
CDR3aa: CASSQDPQGEQYF
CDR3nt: TGCGCCAGCAGCCAAGATCCGCAGGGCGAGCAGTACTTC

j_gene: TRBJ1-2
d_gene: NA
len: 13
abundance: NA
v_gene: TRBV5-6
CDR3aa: CASSFSALYGYTF
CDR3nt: TGTGCCAGCAGCTTTAGCGCCCTCTATGGCTACACCTTC

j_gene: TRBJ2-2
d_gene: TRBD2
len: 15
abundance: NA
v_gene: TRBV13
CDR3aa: CASSFGGSYTGELFF
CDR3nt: TGTGCCAGCAGCTTCGGCGGGAGCTACACCGGGGAGCTGTTTTTT

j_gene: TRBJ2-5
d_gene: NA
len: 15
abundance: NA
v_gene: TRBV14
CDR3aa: CASSQSTANQETQYF
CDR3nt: TGTGCCAGCAGCCAATCTACAGCTAACCAAGAGACCCAGTACTTC

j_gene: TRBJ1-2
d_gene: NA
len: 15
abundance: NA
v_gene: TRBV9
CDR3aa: CASSAGQLYPYGYTF
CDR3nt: TGTGCCAGCAGCGCCGGACAGCTCTACCCCTATGGCTACACCTTC

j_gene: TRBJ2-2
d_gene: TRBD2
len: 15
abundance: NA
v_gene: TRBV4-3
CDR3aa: CASSQAGVNTGELFF
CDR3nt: TGCGCCAGCAGCCAGGCGGGGGTTAACACCGGGGAGCTGTTTTTT

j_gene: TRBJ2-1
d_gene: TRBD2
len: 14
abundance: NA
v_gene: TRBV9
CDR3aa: CASSASGGEGEQFF
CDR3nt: TGTGCCAGCAGCGCTAGCGGGGGGGAAGGTGAGCAGTTCTTC

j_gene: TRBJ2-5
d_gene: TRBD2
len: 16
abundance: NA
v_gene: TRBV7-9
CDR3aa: CASSFGLAGVQETQYF
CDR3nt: TGTGCCAGCAGCTTCGGACTAGCGGGGGTGCAAGAGACCCAGTACTTC

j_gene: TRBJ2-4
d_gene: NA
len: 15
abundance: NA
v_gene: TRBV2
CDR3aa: CASSGIREAKNIQYF
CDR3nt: TGTGCCAGCAGTGGGATCAGGGAAGCCAAAAACATTCAGTACTTC

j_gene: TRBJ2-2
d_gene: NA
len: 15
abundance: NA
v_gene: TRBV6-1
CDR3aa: CASGLRAGDTGELFF
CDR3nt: TGTGCCAGCGGGTTAAGGGCTGGGGACACCGGGGAGCTGTTTTTT

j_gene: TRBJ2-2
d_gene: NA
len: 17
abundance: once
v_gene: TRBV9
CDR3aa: CASSVEGGDTNTGELFF
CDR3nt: TGTGCCAGCAGCGTAGAAGGCGGAGACACGAACACCGGGGAGCTGTTTTTT

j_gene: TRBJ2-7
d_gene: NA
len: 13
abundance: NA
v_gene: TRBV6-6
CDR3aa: CASSYSGAYEQYF
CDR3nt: TGTGCCAGCAGTTACTCGGGGGCCTACGAGCAGTACTTC

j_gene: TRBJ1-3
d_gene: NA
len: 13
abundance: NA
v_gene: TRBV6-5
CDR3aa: CASSPWQGNTIYF
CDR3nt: TGTGCCAGCAGTCCGTGGCAGGGAAACACCATATATTTT

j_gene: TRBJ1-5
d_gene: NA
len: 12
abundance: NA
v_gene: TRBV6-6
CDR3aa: CASSPPGRAQHF
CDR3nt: TGTGCCAGCAGTCCACCGGGCAGGGCCCAGCATTTT

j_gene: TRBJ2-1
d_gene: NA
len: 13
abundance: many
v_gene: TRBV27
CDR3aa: CASGMRGYNEQFF
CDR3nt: TGTGCCAGCGGCATGAGGGGGTACAATGAGCAGTTCTTC

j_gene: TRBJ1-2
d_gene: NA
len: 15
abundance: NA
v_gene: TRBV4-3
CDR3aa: CASSQDPVGDYGYTF
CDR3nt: TGCGCCAGCAGCCAAGATCCAGTGGGCGACTATGGCTACACCTTC

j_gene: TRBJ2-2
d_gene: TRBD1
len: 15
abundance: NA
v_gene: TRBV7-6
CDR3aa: CASSWGQGNTGELFF
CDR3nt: TGTGCCAGCAGCTGGGGACAGGGTAACACCGGGGAGCTGTTTTTT

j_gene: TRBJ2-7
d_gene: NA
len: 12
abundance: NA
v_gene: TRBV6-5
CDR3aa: CASSESYHEQYF
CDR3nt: TGTGCCAGCAGTGAATCCTACCACGAGCAGTACTTC

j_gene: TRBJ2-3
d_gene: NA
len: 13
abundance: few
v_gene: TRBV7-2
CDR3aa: CASSLGLTDTQYF
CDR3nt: TGTGCCAGCAGCTTAGGTCTCACAGATACGCAGTATTTT

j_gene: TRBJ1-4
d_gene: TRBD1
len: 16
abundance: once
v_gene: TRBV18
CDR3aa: CASSRPTGTANEKLFF
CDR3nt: TGTGCCAGCTCACGGCCGACCGGGACAGCTAATGAAAAACTGTTTTTT

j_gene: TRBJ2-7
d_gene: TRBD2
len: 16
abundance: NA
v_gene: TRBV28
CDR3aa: CASSLFAGGKLEEQYF
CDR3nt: TGTGCCAGCAGTTTATTTGCGGGAGGAAAGTTGGAGGAGCAGTACTTC

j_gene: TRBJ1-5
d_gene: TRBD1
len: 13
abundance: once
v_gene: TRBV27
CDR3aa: CASSQDRNQPQHF
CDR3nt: TGTGCCAGCAGTCAGGACAGGAATCAGCCCCAGCATTTT

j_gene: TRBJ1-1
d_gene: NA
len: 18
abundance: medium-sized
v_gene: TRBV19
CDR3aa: CASSAFTLRGRGNTEAFF
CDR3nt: TGTGCCAGTAGTGCGTTCACCCTACGGGGGCGCGGGAACACTGAAGCTTTCTTT

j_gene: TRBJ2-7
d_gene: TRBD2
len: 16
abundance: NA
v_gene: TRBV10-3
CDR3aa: CAISGESSGRIYEQYF
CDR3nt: TGTGCCATCAGTGGCGAAAGTAGCGGGAGGATCTACGAGCAGTACTTC

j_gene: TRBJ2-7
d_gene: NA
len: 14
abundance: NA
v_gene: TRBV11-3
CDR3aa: CASSLAGSSYEQYF
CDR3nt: TGTGCCAGCAGCTTAGCCGGTTCCTCCTACGAGCAGTACTTC

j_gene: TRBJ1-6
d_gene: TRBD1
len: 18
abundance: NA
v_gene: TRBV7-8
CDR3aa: CASSQTANRGPLESPLHF
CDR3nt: TGTGCCAGCAGCCAAACAGCTAACAGGGGGCCGTTGGAATCACCCCTCCACTTT

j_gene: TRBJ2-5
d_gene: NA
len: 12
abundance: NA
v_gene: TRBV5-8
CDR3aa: CASSFQGGTQYF
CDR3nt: TGTGCCAGCAGCTTCCAGGGCGGGACCCAGTACTTC

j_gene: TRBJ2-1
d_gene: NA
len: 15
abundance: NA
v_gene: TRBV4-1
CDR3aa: CASSLNSRVSDEQFF
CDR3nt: TGCGCCAGCAGCCTAAACTCAAGGGTATCGGATGAGCAGTTCTTC

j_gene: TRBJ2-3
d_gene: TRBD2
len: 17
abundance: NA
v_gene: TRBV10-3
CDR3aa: CAISERGRGAGADTQYF
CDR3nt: TGTGCCATCAGTGAGCGCGGGAGGGGAGCTGGGGCAGATACGCAGTATTTT

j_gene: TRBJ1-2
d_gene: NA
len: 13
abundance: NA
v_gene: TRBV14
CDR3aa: CASSQVRTAGYTF
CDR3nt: TGTGCCAGCAGCCAAGTCCGGACAGCGGGCTACACCTTC

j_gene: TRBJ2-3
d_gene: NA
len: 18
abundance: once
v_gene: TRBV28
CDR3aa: CASSFKTAELSSTDTQYF
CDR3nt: TGTGCCAGCAGTTTCAAGACTGCTGAATTATCTAGCACAGATACGCAGTATTTT

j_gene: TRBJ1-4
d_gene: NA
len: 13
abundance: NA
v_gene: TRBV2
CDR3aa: CASSEGVGGALFF
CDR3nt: TGTGCCAGCAGTGAAGGGGTCGGAGGGGCTCTGTTTTTT

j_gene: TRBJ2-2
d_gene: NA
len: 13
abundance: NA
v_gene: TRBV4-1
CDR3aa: CASSQVGGGELFF
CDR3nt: TGCGCCAGCAGCCAAGTTGGGGGCGGGGAGCTGTTTTTT

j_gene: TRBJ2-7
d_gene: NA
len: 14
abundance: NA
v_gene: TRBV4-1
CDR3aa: CASSTRLGAHEQYF
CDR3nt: TGCGCCAGCAGCACCCGACTCGGGGCCCACGAGCAGTACTTC

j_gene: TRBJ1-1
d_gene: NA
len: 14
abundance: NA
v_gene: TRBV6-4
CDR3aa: CASSVGAGNTEAFF
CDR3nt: TGTGCCAGCAGTGTAGGGGCTGGGAACACTGAAGCTTTCTTT

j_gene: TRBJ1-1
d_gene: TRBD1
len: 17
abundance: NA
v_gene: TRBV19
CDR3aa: CASSNLLGTAMNTEAFF
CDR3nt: TGTGCCAGTAGTAATCTCTTGGGGACAGCAATGAACACTGAAGCTTTCTTT

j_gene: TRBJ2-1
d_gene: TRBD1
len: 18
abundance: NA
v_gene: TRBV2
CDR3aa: CASSESQIGDSSYNEQFF
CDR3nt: TGTGCCAGCAGTGAAAGTCAGATAGGGGACAGCTCCTACAATGAGCAGTTCTTC

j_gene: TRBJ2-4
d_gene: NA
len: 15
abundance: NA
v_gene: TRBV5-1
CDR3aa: CASSLAGGGPNIQYF
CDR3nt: TGCGCCAGCAGCTTGGCAGGGGGAGGGCCAAACATTCAGTACTTC

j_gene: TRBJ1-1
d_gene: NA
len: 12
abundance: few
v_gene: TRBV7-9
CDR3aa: CASSLGIRDAFF
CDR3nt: TGTGCCAGCAGCTTAGGAATTAGGGATGCTTTCTTT

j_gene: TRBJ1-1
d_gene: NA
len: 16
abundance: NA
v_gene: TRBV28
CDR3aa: CASSGTSVYMNTEAFF
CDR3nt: TGTGCCAGCAGTGGGACATCGGTTTACATGAACACTGAAGCTTTCTTT

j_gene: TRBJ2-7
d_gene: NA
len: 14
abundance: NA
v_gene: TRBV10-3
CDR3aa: CAISEKGDSGEQYF
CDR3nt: TGTGCCATCAGTGAGAAGGGGGACTCGGGCGAGCAGTACTTC

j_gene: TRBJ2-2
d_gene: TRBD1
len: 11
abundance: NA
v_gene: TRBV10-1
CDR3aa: CASTLTGVLFF
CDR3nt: TGCGCCAGCACCCTGACAGGGGTGCTGTTTTTT

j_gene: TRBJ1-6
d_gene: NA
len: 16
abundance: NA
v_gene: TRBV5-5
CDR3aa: CASSFDSGANNSPLHF
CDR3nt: TGTGCCAGCAGTTTCGATTCGGGGGCCAATAATTCACCCCTCCACTTT

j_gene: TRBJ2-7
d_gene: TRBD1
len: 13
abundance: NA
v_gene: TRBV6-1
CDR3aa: CASRDREWDEQYF
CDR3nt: TGTGCCAGCAGGGACAGGGAGTGGGACGAGCAGTACTTC

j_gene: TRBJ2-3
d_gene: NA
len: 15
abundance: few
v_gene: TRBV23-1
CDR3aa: CASSHLGEGTDTQYF
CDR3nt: TGCGCCAGCAGTCACCTCGGGGAGGGCACAGATACGCAGTATTTT

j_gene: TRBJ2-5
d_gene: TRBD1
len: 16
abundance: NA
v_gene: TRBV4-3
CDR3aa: CASSQDWQGAGETQYF
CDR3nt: TGCGCCAGCAGCCAAGATTGGCAGGGGGCTGGAGAGACCCAGTACTTC

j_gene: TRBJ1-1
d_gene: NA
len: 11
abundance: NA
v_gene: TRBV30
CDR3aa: CAWSLNTEAFF
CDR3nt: TGTGCCTGGAGTTTGAACACTGAAGCTTTCTTT

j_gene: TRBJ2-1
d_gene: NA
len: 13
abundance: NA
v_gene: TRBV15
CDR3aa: CATSRDRWGGQFF
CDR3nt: TGTGCCACCAGCAGAGATAGGTGGGGCGGACAGTTCTTC

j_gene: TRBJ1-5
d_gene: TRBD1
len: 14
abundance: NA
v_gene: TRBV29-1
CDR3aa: CSVLTGSGNQPQHF
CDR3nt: TGCAGCGTTCTGACAGGGAGCGGCAATCAGCCCCAGCATTTT

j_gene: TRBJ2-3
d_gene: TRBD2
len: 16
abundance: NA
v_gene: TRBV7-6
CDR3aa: CASSSWTSGSTDTQYF
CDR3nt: TGTGCCAGCAGCTCCTGGACTAGCGGGAGTACAGATACGCAGTATTTT

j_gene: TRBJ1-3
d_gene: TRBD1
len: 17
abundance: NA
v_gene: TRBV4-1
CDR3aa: CASSPPGTGGSGNTIYF
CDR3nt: TGCGCCAGCAGCCCCCCTGGGACAGGGGGCTCTGGAAACACCATATATTTT

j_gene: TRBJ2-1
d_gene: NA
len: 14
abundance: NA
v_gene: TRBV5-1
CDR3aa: CASTLEGSLNEQFF
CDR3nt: TGCGCCAGCACGCTGGAAGGCAGTCTTAATGAGCAGTTCTTC

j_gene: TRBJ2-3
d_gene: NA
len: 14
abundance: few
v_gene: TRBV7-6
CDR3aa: CASSLAGGTDTQYF
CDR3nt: TGTGCCAGCAGCTTAGCGGGGGGCACAGATACGCAGTATTTT

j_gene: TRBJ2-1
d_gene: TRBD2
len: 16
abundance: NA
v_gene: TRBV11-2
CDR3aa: CASSLLAGVSYNEQFF
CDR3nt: TGTGCCAGCAGCTTATTAGCGGGAGTTTCCTACAATGAGCAGTTCTTC

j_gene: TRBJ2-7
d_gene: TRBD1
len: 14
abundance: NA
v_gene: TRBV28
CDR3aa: CASSGQALTYEQYF
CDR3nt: TGTGCCAGCAGTGGACAGGCCTTAACCTACGAGCAGTACTTC

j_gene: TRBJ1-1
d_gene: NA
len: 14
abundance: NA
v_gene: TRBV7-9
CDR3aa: CASSLDSLDTEAFF
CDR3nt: TGTGCCAGCAGCTTAGACAGCTTGGACACTGAAGCTTTCTTT

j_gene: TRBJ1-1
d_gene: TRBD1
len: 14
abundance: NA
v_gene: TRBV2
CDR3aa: CASRAGGQNTEAFF
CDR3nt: TGTGCCAGCAGGGCAGGGGGCCAAAACACTGAAGCTTTCTTT

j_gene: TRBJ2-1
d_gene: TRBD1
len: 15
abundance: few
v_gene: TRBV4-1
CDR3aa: CASSPGAGGFNEQFF
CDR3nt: TGCGCCAGCAGTCCAGGCGCAGGGGGCTTCAATGAGCAGTTCTTC